This record looks at one T cell receptor beta chain sequence and its context. Sequenced by immunoSEQ multiplex PCR; TCRdb stores in-frame clones only, minus some. The data hold tens of thousands of clones, with roughly 92% observed a single time. These data are taken from a study of technical replicates of blood from a handful of donors. Trimming removed 3 bases from V and 8 bases from J; junction bases left unmatched: 14. CDR3 length: 17 residues. The V gene's germline CDR1 is SGDLS and CDR2 YYNGEE. This receptor was obtained from a human donor in good health. This chain links TRBV9 with TRBJ2-1; 10 nucleotides align to TRBD2. The sequencing sample was made of T cells isolated from PBMCs. CDR3 amino acids: CASSGTPSGGARDEQFF. The CDR3 DNA reads TGTGCCAGCAGCGGGACCCCTAGCGGGGGCGCAAGGGATGAGCAGTTCTTC. The variable domain in full, completed from reference TRBV9 and TRBJ2-1, reads DSGVTQTPKHLITATGQRVTLRCSPRSGDLSVYWYQQSLDQGLQFLIQYYNGEERAKGNILERFSAQQFPDLHSELNLSSLELGDSALYFCASSGTPSGGARDEQFFGPGTRLTVL.